A single TCR beta chain is shown here with its context. The sample comes from a study of OX40 agonist ivuxolimab in advanced cancers. The repertoire was sequenced with immunoSEQ multiplex PCR; TCRdb's copy has only in-frame clones and lacks some. The data show 80,000 or so clones, 80% to 95% seen once. Specimen: CD4+ or CD8+ T cells sorted from blood, collected in a trial of the OX40 agonist ivuxolimab. The source of this sequence is an adult with an advanced solid tumor such as melanoma, head and neck, liver or kidney cancer.

The DNA of the CDR3 is TGTGCCGGACAGGGGTTTACTGAAGCTTTCTTT. It yields the protein CAGQGFTEAFF. The chain is built from TRBV30 and TRBJ1-1, with TRBD1 matching over 9 bases. There are 11 residues in the CDR3. Germline V gene sequence: CDR1 GTSNPN, CDR2 SVGIG (reference sequence). V lost 8 bases, J lost 5 bases, and 3 bases stayed unmatched. Based on the CDR3 plus reference TRBV30 and TRBJ1-1, the full variable domain is SQTIHQWPATLVQPVGSPLSLECTVEGTSNPNLYWYRQAAGRGLQLLFYSVGIGQISSEVPQNLSASRPQDRQFILSSKKLLLSDSGFYLCAGQGFTEAFFGQGTRLTVV.